Shown below are 9 T cell receptor beta chains from a single sample sequenced in a study of technical replicates of blood from several donors. Sequencing used immunoSEQ multiplex PCR; TCRdb keeps in-frame clones, though not all of them. The repertoire holds roughly 62,000 clones, with 90% to 95% as singletons. Sequencing was performed on PBMCs. The receptors originated from a human donor in good health. Some clones in this sample may be carry-over from other donors' samples.

V gene TRBV7-9 combines with J gene TRBJ2-2; TRBD2 might be the D (6 bases). Germline V lookup: CDR1 SEHNR, CDR2 FQNEAQ (reference sequence). Deletions cut 3 bases from V and 1 base from J, with 15 bases between. CDR3 length: 17 residues. Here the CDR3 reads CASSFPGGTLNTGELFF. CDR3 in DNA: TGTGCCAGCAGCTTCCCCGGCGGGACTTTGAACACCGGGGAGCTGTTTTTT.

J is TRBJ1-2 and V is TRBV29-1, with 9 bases identical to TRBD1. The V gene end was trimmed by 6 bases and the J gene end by 3 bases; junction bases not matched to a gene: 2. Germline loops: CDR1 SQVTM, CDR2 ANQGSEA. CDR3 length: 12 amino acids. The CDR3 region is CSVGTGYYGYTF. The CDR3 coding sequence is TGCAGCGTGGGGACAGGGTACTATGGCTACACCTTC. Variable domain in full (rest from reference TRBV29-1 and TRBJ1-2): SAVISQKPSRDICQRGTSLTIQCQVDSQVTMMFWYRQQPGQSLTLIATANQGSEATYESGFVIDKFPISRPNLTFSTLTVSNMSPEDSSIYLCSVGTGYYGYTFGSGTRLTVV.

The DNA for the CDR3 is TGTGCTAGTGGTTTGCTTCGAGAGACCCAGTACTTC. Amino acid sequence: CASGLLRETQYF. The chain uses TRBV12-5 and TRBJ2-5; D is unclear. Germline V lookup: CDR1 LGHNT, CDR2 FRNRAP. V was shortened by 2 bases and J by 4 bases, with 5 bases between the two germline ends. The CDR3 runs to 12 residues. Based on the CDR3 plus reference TRBV12-5 and TRBJ2-5, the full variable domain is DARVTQTPRHKVTEMGQEVTMRCQPILGHNTVFWYRQTMMQGLELLAYFRNRAPLDDSGMPKDRFSAEMPDATLATLKIQPSEPRDSAVYFCASGLLRETQYFGPGTRLLVL.

The chain couples TRBV2 to TRBJ2-5; 11 bases line up with TRBD1. Trimming cost V 6 bases and J 5 bases; bases outside gene matches: 8. Looked up from germline, CDR1 is SNHLY and CDR2 is FYNNEI. This CDR3 comprises 15 residues. The CDR3 loop is CASRRGQGVLETQYF. CDR3 bases: TGTGCCAGCAGGAGGGGACAGGGGGTTTTGGAGACCCAGTACTTC.

V gene TRBV30 combines with J gene TRBJ2-7; 9 nucleotides agree with TRBD1. This CDR3 region has 18 residues. Germline loops: CDR1 GTSNPN, CDR2 SVGIG (reference sequence). J gave up 0 bases and V 0 bases, and 12 bases lay outside the gene matches. The CDR3 region is CAWSVLGQGEISSYEQYF. The CDR3 DNA follows: TGTGCCTGGAGTGTACTGGGACAGGGCGAAATTAGCTCCTACGAGCAGTACTTC.

Here the CDR3 DNA reads TGCAGCGTTTCACAGGGGGCGAACACTGAAGCTTTCTTT. It yields the protein CSVSQGANTEAFF. The chain uses TRBV29-1 and TRBJ1-1; 9 bases fit TRBD1. This CDR3 region has 13 residues. CDR1 is SQVTM, CDR2 ANQGSEA, per germline. The ends lost 5 bases at V and 1 base at J; junction bases unmatched: 2.

This chain joins TRBV7-9 and TRBJ2-3; 9 nucleotides line up with TRBD1. The CDR3 loop spans 15 amino acids. Per germline, CDR1 SEHNR and CDR2 FQNEAQ (reference sequence). V was clipped by 5 bases and J by 4 bases; unmatched bases: 7. The CDR3 DNA sequence: TGTGCCAGCAGCCATCCGGGACAGGGACCAGATACGCAGTATTTT. Protein: CASSHPGQGPDTQYF.

The rearrangement links TRBV5-8 to TRBJ2-7; D may be TRBD2 (6 bases). The length of the CDR3 is 13 residues. CDR1 and CDR2 (germline): SGHTS, YDEGEE. V lost 4 bases, J lost 6 bases, and 14 bases lay in between. The DNA of the CDR3 is TGTGCCAGCAGCCGGGGGTCGGGGCTCGAGCAGTACTTC. Its protein is CASSRGSGLEQYF. Full variable domain (outside the CDR3, taken from reference TRBV5-8 and TRBJ2-7): EAGVTQSPTHLIKTRGQQATLRCSPISGHTSVYWYQQALGLGLQFLLWYDEGEERNRGNFPPRFSGRQFPNYSSELNVNALELEDSALYLCASSRGSGLEQYFGPGTRLTVT.

This clone has a handful of counts. The genes are TRBV6-6 and TRBJ2-3; 10 bases fit TRBD1. Germline V gives CDR1 MNHNY, CDR2 SVGAGI (reference sequence). This CDR3 is built from 15 residues. V lost 5 bases, J lost 4 bases, and 6 bases stayed unmatched. In DNA, the CDR3 is TGTGCCAGCAGTCATCCGGGACAGGGGCCAGATACGCAGTATTTT. It specifies CASSHPGQGPDTQYF.